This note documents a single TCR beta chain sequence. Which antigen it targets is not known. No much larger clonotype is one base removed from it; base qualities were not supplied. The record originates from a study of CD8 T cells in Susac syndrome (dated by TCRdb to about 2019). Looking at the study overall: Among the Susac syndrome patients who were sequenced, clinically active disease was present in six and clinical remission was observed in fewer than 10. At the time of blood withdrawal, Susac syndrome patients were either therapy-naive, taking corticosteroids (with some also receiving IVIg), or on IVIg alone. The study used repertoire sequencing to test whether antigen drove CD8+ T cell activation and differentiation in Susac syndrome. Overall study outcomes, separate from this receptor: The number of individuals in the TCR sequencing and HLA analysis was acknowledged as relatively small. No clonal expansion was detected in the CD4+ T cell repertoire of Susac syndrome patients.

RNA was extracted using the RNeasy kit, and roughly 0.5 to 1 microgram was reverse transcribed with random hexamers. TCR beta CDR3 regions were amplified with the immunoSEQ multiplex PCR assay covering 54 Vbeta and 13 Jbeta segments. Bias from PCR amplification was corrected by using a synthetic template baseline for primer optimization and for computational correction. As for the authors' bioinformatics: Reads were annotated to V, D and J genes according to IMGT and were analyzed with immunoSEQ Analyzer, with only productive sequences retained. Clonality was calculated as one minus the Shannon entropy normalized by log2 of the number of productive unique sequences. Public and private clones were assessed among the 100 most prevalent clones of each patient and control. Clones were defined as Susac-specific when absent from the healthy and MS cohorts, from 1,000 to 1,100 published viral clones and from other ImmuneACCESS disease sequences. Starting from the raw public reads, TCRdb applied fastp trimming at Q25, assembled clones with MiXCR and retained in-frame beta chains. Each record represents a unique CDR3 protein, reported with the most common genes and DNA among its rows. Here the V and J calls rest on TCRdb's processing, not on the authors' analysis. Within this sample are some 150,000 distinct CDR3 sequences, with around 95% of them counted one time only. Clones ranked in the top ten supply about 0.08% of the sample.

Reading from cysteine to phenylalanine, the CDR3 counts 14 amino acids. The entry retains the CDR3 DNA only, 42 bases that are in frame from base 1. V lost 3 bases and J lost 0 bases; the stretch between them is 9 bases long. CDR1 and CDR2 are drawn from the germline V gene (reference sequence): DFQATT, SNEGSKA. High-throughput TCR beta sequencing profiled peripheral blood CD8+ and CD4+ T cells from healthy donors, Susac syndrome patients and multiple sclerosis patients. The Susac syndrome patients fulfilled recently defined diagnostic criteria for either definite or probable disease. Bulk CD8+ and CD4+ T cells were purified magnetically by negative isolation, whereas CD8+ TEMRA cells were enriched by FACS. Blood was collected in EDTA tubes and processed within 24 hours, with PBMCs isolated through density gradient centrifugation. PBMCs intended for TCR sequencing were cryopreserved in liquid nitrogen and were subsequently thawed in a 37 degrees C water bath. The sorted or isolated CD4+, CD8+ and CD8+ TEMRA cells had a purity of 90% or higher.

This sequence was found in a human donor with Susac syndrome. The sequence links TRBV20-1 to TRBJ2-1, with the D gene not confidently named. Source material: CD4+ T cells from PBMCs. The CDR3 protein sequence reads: CSASGLSSYNEQFF. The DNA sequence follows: TGCAGTGCTAGCGGGCTTAGCTCCTACAATGAGCAGTTCTTC.